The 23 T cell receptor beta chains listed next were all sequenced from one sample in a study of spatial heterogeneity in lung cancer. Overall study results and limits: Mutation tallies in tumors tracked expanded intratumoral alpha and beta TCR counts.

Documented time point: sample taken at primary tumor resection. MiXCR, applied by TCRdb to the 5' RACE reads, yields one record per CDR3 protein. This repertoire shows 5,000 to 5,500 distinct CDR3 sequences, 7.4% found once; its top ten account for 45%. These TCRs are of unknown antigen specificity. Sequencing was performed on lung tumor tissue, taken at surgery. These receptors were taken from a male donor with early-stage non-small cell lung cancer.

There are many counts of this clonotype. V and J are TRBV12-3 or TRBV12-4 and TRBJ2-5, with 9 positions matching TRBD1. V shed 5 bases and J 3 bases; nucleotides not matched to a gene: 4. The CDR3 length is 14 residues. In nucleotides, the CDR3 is TGTGCCAGCAGTACGACAGGGGGAAAAGAGACCCAGTACTTC. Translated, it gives CASSTTGGKETQYF.

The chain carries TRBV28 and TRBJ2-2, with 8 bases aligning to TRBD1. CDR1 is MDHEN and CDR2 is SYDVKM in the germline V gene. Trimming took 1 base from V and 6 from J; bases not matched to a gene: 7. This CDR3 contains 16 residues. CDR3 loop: CASSLFGRGQSGELFF. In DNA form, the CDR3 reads TGTGCCAGCAGTTTATTTGGCAGGGGGCAATCCGGGGAGCTGTTTTTT.

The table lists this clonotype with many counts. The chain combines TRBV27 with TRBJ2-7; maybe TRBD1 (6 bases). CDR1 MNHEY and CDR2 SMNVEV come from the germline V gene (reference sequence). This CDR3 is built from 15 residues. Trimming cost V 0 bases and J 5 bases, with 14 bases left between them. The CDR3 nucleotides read TGTGCCAGCAGTTTATCCGTAACAGGGACCGACGAGCAGTACTTC. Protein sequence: CASSLSVTGTDEQYF.

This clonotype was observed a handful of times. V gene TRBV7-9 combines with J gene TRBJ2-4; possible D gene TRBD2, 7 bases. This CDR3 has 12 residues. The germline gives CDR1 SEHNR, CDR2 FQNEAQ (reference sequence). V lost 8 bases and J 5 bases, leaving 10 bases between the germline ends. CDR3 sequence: CASEGGENIQYF. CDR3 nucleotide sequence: TGTGCCAGCGAAGGGGGGGAAAACATTCAGTACTTC.

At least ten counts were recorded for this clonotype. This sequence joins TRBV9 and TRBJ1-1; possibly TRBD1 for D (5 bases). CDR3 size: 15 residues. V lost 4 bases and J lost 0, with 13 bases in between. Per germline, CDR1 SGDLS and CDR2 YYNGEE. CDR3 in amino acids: CASSTQGRMNTEAFF. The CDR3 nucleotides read TGTGCCAGCAGCACTCAGGGACGGATGAACACTGAAGCTTTCTTT.

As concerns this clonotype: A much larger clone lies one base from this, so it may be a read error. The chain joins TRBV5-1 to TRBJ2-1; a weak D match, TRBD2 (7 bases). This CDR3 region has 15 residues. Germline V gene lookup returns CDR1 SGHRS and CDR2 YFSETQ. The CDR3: CASSLGGGNYNDQFF. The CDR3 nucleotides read TGCGCCAGCAGCTTGGGCGGGGGCAACTACAATGACCAGTTCTTC.

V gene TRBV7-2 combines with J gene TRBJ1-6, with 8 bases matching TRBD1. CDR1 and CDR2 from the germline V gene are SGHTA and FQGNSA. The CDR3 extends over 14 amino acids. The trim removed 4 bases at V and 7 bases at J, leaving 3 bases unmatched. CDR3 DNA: TGTGCCAGCAGCTCACAGGGGGACAATTCACCCCTCCACTTT. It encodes CASSSQGDNSPLHF.

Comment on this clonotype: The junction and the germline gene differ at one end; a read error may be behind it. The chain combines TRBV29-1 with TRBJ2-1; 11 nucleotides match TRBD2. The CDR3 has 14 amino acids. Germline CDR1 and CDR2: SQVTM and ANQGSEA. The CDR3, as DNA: TGCAGCGTGGAACTAGCGGGGGCCCGAAATGCGCAGTTCTTC. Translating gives CSVELAGARNAQFF.

The CDR3 loop reads CASSFTGQTGELFF. DNA of the CDR3: TGTGCCAGCAGCTTCACGGGGCAAACCGGGGAGCTGTTTTTT. This chain uses TRBV7-9 with TRBJ2-2; either TRBD1 or TRBD2 may supply D (5 bases each). Germline CDR1 and CDR2: SEHNR and FQNEAQ (reference sequence). V was shortened by 3 bases and J by 5 bases, with 10 bases between the two germline ends. The CDR3 runs to 14 residues.

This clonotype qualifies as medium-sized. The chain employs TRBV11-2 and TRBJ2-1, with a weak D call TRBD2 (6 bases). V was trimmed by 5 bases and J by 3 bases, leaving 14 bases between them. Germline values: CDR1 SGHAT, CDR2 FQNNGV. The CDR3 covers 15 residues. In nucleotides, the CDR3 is TGTGCCAGCAGCCTTACGGGACTCATCTACAATGAGCAGTTCTTC. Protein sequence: CASSLTGLIYNEQFF.

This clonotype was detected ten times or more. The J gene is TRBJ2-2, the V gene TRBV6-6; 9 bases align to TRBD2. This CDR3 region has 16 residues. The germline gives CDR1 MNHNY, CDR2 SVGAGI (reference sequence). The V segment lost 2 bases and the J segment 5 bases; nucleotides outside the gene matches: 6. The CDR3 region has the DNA TGTGCCAGCAGTTACGGCGGGAGGGCCGTAACCGGGGAGCTGTTTTTT. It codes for CASSYGGRAVTGELFF.

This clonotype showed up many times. The CDR3 DNA sequence: TGTGCCAGCAGCTCAGGGCAGGGGAATGAGCAGTTCTTC. Amino acids: CASSSGQGNEQFF. The rearrangement uses TRBV7-3 and TRBJ2-1; a weak D match, TRBD1 (6 bases). CDR1 and CDR2 from the germline V gene are SGHTA and FQGTGA. The CDR3 consists of 13 residues. With 4 bases removed from V and 7 bases from J, the gap between germline ends came to 11 bases.

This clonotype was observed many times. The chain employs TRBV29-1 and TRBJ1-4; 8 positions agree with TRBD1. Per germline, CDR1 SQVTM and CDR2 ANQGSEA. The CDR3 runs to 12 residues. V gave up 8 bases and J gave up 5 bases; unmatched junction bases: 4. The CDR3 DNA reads TGCAGCTACAGGGGGAGGAATGAAAAACTGTTTTTT. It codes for CSYRGRNEKLFF.

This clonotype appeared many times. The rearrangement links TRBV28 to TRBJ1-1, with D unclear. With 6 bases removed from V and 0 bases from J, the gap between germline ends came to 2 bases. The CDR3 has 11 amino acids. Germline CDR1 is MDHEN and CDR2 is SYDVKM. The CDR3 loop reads CASRLNTEAFF. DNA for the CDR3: TGTGCCAGCAGGTTGAACACTGAAGCTTTCTTT.

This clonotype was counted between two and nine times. The CDR3 sequence: CASSLGLAGAPNTTELFF. The CDR3 DNA follows: TGCGCCAGCAGCTTGGGTCTAGCGGGGGCTCCGAACACCACTGAGCTGTTTTTT. The J gene is TRBJ2-2, the V gene TRBV5-1, with 10 bases lining up with TRBD2. Unmatched junction bases numbered 16, after V lost 0 bases and J lost 11 bases. CDR3 length equals 18 residues. The germline V gene has CDR1 SGHRS and CDR2 YFSETQ.

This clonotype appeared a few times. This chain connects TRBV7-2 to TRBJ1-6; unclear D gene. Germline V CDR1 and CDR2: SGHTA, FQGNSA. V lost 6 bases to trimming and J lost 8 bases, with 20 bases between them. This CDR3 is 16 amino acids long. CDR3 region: CASSSAGGSRHSPLHF. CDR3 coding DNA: TGTGCCAGCAGTTCAGCAGGTGGGAGTCGGCATTCACCCCTCCACTTT.

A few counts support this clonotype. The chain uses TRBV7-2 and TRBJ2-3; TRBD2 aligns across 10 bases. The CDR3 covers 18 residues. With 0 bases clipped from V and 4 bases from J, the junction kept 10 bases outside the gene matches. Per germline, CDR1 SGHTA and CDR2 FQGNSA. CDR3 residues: CASSLARRAGGLADTQYF. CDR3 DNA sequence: TGTGCCAGCAGCTTAGCGCGACGAGCGGGGGGGCTGGCAGATACGCAGTATTTT.

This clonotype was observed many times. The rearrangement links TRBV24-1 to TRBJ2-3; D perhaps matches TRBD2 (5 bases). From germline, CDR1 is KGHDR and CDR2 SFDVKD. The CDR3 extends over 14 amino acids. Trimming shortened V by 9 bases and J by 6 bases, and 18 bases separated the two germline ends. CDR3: CATPQFEGTDTQYF. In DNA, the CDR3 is TGTGCCACCCCCCAGTTCGAGGGAACGGATACGCAGTATTTT.

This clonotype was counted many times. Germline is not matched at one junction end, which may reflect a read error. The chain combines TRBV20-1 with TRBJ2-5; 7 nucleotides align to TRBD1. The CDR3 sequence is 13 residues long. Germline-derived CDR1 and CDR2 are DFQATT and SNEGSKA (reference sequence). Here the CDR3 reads CSARGQVQETQYF. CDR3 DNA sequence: TGCAGTGCAAGAGGACAGGTTCAAGAGACCCAGTACTTC.

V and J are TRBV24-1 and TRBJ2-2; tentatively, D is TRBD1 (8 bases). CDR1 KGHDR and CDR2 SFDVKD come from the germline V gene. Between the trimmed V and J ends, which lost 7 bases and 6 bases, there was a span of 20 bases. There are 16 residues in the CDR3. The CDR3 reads CATSAMRTGRAGELFF. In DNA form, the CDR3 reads TGTGCCACCAGCGCGATGAGGACAGGGAGGGCCGGGGAGCTGTTTTTT.

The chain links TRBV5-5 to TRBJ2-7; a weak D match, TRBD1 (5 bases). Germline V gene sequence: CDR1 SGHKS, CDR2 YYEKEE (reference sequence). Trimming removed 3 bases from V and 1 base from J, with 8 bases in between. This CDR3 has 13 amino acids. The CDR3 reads CASSSTVSYEQYF. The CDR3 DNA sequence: TGTGCCAGCAGCTCGACAGTTTCCTACGAGCAGTACTTC.

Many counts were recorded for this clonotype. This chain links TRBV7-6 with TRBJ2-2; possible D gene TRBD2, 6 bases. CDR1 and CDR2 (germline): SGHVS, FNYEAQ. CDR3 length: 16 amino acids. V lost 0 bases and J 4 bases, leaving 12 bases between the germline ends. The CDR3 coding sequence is TGTGCCAGCAGCTTAGCTGGCGGGATTGGCACCGGGGAGCTGTTTTTT. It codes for CASSLAGGIGTGELFF. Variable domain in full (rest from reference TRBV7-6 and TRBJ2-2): GAGVSQSPRYKVTKRGQDVALRCDPISGHVSLYWYRQALGQGPEFLTYFNYEAQQDKSGLPNDRFSAERPEGSISTLTIQRTEQRDSAMYRCASSLAGGIGTGELFFGEGSRLTVL.

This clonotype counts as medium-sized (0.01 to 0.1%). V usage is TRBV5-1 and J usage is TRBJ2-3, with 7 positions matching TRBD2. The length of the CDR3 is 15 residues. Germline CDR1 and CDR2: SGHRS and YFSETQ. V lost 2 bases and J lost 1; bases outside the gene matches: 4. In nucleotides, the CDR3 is TGCGCCAGCAGCTTCCTAAGCGGGGGCACAGATACGCAGTATTTT. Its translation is CASSFLSGGTDTQYF.